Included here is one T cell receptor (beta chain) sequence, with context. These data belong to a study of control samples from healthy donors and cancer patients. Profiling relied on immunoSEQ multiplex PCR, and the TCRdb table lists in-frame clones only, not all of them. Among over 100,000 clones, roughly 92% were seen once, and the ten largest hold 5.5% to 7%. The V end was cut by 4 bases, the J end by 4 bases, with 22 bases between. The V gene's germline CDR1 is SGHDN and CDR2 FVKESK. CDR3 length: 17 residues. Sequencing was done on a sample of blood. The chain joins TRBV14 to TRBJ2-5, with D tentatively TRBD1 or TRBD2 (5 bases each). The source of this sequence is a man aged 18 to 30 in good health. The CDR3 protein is CASSLNKAGALRETQYF. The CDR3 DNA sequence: TGTGCCAGCAGCCTAAACAAAGCCGGGGCCCTGCGAGAGACCCAGTACTTC.